This T cell receptor beta chain originates from a study of post-analysis software for immune sequencing data. There are a few counts of this clonotype. What it recognizes is unknown. The library was made from cDNA and included unique molecular identifiers. TCRdb processed the PCR reads anew with MiXCR; each CDR3 protein has one entry. The table lists roughly 540,000 distinct CDR3 sequences, 34% of them singletons. With 2 bases clipped from V and 3 bases from J, the junction kept 4 bases outside the gene matches. Germline-derived CDR1 and CDR2 are LNHNV and YYDKDF (reference sequence). The CDR3 has 16 residues. The study, taken as a whole, reports: Relative to controls, patients had a few TRBV segments at higher frequency, with TRBV5-6, TRBV5-1 and TRBV20-1 among these.

J is TRBJ2-1 and V is TRBV15; 10 positions agree with TRBD2. This sequence was found in a girl aged 2-17 years with multiple sclerosis. Source material: blood. Here the CDR3 DNA reads TGTGCCACCAGCAGAACGCTAGCGGGGGACTACAATGAGCAGTTCTTC. Translation: CATSRTLAGDYNEQFF.